This T cell receptor beta chain is from a study of blood T cell repertoires in COVID-19. Study-level background: The recovered donors of Cohort 3 showed two negative PCRs, clearance, or symptom resolution.

Those who participated ranged in age from about 18 to 89 years and resided in some 24 US areas. V was trimmed by 7 bases and J by 4 bases, leaving 13 bases between them. Germline-derived CDR1 and CDR2 are SGHTA and FQGTGA. This CDR3 has 13 amino acids. In the authors' methods: Reference gene primer amplification in the assay estimated nucleated cell counts. Assay used: immunoSEQ multiplex PCR; TCRdb lists only in-frame clones, some missing. V, J and clone size are those of that table, while D and trimming were read from the DNA. Among about 270,000 clones listed, 70% to 90% were seen once. J is TRBJ1-1 and V is TRBV7-3; the D is unclear. This TCR was sampled from a woman in her fifties or sixties in a cohort exposed to, infected with or recovered from COVID-19 (not recorded which). Sequencing used PBMCs or T cells enriched from blood (not recorded which). The CDR3 nucleotides read TGTGCCAGCACGGCGGGATTACTCACTGAAGCTTTCTTT. Translating gives CASTAGLLTEAFF. Using reference TRBV7-3 and TRBJ1-1 for the parts outside the CDR3, the full variable domain is GAGVSQTPSNKVTEKGKYVELRCDPISGHTALYWYRQSLGQGPEFLIYFQGTGAADDSGLPNDRFFAVRPEGSVSTLKIQRTERGDSAVYLCASTAGLLTEAFFGQGTRLTVV.